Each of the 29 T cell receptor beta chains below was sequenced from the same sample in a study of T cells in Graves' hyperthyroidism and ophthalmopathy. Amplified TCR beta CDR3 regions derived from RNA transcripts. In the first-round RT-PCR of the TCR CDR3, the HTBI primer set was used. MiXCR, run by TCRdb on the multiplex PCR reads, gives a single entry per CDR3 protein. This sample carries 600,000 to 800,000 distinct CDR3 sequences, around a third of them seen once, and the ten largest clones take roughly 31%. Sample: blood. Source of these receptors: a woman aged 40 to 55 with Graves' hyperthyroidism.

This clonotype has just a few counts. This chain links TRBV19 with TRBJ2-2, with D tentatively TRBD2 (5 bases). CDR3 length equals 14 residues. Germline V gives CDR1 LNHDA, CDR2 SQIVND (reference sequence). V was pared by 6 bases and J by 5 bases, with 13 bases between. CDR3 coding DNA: TGTGCCAGTAGCCATAGCTCGGGGACCGGGGAGCTGTTTTTT. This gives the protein CASSHSSGTGELFF.

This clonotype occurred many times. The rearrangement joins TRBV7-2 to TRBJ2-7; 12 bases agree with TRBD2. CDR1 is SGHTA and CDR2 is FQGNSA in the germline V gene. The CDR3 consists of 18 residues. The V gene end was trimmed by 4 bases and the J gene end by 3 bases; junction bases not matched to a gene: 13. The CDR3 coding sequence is TGTGCCAGCAGCTCCCCTAGCGGGGGGGCGGCGGGTCGCTACGAGCAGTACTTC. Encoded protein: CASSSPSGGAAGRYEQYF. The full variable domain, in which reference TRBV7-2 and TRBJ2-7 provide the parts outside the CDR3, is GAGVSQSPSNKVTEKGKDVELRCDPISGHTALYWYRQSLGQGLEFLIYFQGNSAPDKSGLPSDRFSAERTGGSVSTLTIQRTQQEDSAVYLCASSSPSGGAAGRYEQYFGPGTRLTVT.

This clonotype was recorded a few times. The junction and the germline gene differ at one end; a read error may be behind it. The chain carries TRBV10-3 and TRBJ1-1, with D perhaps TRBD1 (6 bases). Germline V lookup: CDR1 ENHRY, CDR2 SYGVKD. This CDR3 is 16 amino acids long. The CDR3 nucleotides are TGTGCCAGCAGTTACTCGACGGACAGACCTATCACTGAAGCTTTCTTT. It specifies CASSYSTDRPITEAFF.

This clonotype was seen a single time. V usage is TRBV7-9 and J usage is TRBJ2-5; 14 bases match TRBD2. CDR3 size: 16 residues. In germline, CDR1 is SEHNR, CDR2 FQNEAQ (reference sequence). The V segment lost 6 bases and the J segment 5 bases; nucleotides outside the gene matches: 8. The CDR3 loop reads CASRLGTSGRDETQYF. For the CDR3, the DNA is TGTGCCAGCAGGCTCGGGACTAGCGGGAGAGATGAGACCCAGTACTTC.

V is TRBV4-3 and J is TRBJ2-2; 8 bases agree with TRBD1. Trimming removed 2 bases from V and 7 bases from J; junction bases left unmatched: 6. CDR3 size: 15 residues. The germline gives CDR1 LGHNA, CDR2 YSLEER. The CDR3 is CASSQQQGGIGELFF. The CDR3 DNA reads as TGCGCCAGCAGCCAACAACAGGGGGGTATCGGGGAGCTGTTTTTT.

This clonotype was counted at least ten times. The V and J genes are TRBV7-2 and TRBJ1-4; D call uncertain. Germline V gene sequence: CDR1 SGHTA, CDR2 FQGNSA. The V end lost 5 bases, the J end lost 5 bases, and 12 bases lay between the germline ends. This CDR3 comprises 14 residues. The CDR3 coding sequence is TGTGCCAGCAGCCCACCTGGGGTGAATGAAAAACTGTTTTTT. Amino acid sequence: CASSPPGVNEKLFF.

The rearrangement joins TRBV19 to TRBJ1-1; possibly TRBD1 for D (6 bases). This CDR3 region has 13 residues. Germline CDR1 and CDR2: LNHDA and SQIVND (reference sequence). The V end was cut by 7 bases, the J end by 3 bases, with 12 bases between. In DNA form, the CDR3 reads TGTGCCAGTAAGGACAGCTCCTACACTGAAGCTTTCTTT. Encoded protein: CASKDSSYTEAFF. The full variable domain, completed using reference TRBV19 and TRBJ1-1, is DGGITQSPKYLFRKEGQNVTLSCEQNLNHDAMYWYRQDPGQGLRLIYYSQIVNDFQKGDIAEGYSVSREKKESFPLTVTSAQKNPTAFYLCASKDSSYTEAFFGQGTRLTVV.

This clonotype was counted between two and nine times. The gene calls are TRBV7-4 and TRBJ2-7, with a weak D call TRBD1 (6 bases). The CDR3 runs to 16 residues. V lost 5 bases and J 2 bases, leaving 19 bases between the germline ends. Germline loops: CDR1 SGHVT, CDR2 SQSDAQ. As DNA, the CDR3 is TGTGCCAGCAGCCAAGATTTGGGGGCCGGAGCCTACGAGCAGTACTTC. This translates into CASSQDLGAGAYEQYF.

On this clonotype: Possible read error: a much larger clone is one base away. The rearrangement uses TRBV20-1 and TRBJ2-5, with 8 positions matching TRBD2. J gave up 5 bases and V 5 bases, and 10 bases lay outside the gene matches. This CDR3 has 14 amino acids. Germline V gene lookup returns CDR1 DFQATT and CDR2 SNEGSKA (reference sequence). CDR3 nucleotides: TGCAGTGCTTCGTATAGCGGCGGGGGGGAGACCCAGTACTTC. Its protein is CSASYSGGGETQYF.

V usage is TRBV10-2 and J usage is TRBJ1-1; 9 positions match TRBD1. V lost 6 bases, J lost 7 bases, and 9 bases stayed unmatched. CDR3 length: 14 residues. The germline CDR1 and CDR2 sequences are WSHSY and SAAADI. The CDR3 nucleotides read TGCGCCAGCAGCCAGGGGGGACAGGGTATTGAAGCTTTCTTT. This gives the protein CASSQGGQGIEAFF.

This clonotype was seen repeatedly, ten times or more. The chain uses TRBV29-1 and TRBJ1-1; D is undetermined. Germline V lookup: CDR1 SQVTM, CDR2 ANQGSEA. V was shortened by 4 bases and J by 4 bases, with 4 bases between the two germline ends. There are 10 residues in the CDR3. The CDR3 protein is CSVGGTEAFF. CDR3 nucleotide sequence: TGCAGCGTTGGGGGCACTGAAGCTTTCTTT. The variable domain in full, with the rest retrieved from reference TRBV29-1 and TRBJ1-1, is SAVISQKPSRDICQRGTSLTIQCQVDSQVTMMFWYRQQPGQSLTLIATANQGSEATYESGFVIDKFPISRPNLTFSTLTVSNMSPEDSSIYLCSVGGTEAFFGQGTRLTVV.

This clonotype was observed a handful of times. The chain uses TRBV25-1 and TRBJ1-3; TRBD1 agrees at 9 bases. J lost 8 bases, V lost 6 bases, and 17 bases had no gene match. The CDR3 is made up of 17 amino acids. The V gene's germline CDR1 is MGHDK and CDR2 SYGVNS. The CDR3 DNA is TGTGCCAGCAGCCAAGATCCCCCCGGGACAGGGCATGACACCATATATTTT. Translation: CASSQDPPGTGHDTIYF.

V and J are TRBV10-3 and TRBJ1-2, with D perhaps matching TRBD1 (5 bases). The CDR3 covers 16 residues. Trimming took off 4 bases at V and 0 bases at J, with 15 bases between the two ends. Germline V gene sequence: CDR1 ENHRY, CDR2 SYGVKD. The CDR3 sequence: CAISAIGVIANYGYTF. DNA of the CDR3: TGTGCCATCAGTGCGATAGGGGTTATAGCTAACTATGGCTACACCTTC.

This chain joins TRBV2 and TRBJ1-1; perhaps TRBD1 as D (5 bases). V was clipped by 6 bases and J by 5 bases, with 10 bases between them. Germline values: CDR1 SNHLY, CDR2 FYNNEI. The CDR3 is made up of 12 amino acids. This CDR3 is CASRRGGTEAFF. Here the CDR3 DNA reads TGTGCCAGCAGGCGCGGGGGGACTGAAGCTTTCTTT.

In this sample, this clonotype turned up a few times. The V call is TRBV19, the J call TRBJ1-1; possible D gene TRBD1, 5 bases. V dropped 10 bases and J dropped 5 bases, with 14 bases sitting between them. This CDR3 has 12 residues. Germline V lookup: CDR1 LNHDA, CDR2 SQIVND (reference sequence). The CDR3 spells CATLRGRTEAFF. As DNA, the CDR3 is TGTGCCACCCTGCGGGGGAGGACTGAAGCTTTCTTT.

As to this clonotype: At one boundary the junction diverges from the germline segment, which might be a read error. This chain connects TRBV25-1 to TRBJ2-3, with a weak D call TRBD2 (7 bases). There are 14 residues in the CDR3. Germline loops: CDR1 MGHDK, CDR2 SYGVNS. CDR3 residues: CATSDAGAGDTQYF. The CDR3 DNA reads TGTGCCACCAGTGACGCGGGGGCGGGGGATACGCAGTATTTT. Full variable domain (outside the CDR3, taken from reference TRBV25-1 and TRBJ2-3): EADIYQTPRYLVIGTGKKITLECSQTMGHDKMYWYQQDPGMELHLIHYSYGVNSTEKGDLSSESTVSRIRTEHFPLTLESARPSHTSQYLCATSDAGAGDTQYFGPGTRLTVL.

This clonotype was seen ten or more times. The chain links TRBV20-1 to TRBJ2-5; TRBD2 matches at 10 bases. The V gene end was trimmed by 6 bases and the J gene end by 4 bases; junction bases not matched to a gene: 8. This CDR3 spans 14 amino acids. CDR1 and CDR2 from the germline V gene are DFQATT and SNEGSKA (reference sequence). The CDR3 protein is CSASPRLAGETQYF. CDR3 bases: TGCAGTGCGAGCCCAAGACTAGCGGGAGAGACCCAGTACTTC.

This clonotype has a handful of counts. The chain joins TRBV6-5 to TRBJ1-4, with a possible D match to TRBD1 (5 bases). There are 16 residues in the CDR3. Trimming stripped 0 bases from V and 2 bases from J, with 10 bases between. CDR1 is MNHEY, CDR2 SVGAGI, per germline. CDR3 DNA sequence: TGTGCCAGCAGTTACTCGCAGGGTGGTACTAATGAAAAACTGTTTTTT. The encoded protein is CASSYSQGGTNEKLFF.

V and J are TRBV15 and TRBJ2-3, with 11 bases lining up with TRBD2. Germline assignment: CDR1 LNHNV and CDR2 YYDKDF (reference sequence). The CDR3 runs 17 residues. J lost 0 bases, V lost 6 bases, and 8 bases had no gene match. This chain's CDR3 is CATRKRLAGISTDTQYF. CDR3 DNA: TGTGCCACCAGGAAACGACTAGCGGGGATCAGCACAGATACGCAGTATTTT.

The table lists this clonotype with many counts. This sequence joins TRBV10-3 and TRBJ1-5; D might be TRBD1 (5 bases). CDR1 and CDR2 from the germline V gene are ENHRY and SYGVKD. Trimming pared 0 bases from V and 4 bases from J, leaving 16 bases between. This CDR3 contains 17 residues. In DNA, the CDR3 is TGTGCCATCAGTGAGTCGACTCTTCCGGGGGTTAATCAGCCCCAGCATTTT. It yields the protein CAISESTLPGVNQPQHF.

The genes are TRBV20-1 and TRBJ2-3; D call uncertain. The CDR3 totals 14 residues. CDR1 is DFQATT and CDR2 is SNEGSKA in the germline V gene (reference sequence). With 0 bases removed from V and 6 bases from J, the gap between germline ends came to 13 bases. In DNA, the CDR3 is TGCAGTGCTAGAGATGAGACCCCGCCGGATACGCAGTATTTT. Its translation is CSARDETPPDTQYF.

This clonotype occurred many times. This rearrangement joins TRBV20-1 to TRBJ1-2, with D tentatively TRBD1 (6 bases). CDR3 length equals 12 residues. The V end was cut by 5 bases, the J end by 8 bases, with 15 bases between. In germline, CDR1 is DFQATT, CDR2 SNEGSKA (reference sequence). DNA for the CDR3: TGCAGTGCTCCAACAGGGTTTGGGGGCTACACCTTC. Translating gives CSAPTGFGGYTF.

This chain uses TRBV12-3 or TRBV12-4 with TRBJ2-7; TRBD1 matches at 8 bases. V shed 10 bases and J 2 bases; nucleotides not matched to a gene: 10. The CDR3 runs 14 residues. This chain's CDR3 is CAITETGAPYEQYF. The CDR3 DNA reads TGTGCCATCACGGAGACAGGGGCTCCCTACGAGCAGTACTTC.

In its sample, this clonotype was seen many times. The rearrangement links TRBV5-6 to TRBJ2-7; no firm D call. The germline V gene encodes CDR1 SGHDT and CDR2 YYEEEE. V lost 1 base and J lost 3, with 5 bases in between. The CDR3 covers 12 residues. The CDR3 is CASSLNNYEQYF. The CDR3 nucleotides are TGTGCCAGCAGCTTGAACAACTACGAGCAGTACTTC.

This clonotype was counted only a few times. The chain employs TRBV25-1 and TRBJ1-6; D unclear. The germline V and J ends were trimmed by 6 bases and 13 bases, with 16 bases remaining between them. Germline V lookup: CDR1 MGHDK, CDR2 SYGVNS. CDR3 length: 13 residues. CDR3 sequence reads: CASRTHLEGPLHF. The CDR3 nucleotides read TGTGCCAGCAGGACCCACTTGGAGGGTCCCCTCCACTTT.

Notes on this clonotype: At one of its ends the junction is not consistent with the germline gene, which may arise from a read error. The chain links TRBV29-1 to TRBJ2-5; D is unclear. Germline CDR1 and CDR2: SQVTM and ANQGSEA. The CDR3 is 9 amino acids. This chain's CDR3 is CSVEETQYF. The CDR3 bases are TGCAGCGTAGAAGAGACCCAGTACTTC.

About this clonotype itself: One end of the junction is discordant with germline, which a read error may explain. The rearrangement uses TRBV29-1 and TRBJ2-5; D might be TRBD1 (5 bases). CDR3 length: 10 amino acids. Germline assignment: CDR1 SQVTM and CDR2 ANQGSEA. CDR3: CSVELTQEFF. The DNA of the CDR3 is TGCAGCGTTGAACTGACACAGGAGTTCTTC.

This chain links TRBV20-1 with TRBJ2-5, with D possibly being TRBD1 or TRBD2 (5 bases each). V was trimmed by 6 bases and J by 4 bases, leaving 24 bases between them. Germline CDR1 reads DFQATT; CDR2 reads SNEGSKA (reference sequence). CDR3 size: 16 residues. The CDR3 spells CSALEPGAAFRETQYF. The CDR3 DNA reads TGCAGTGCCCTCGAACCCGGGGCCGCGTTTCGAGAGACCCAGTACTTC.

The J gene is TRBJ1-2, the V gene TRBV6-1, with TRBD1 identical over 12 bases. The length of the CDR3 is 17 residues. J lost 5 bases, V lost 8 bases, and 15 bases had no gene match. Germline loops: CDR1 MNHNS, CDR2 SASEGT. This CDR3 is CASVPGQGAQGGYGYTF. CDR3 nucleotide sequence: TGTGCCAGCGTCCCGGGACAGGGGGCCCAAGGCGGTTATGGCTACACCTTC.